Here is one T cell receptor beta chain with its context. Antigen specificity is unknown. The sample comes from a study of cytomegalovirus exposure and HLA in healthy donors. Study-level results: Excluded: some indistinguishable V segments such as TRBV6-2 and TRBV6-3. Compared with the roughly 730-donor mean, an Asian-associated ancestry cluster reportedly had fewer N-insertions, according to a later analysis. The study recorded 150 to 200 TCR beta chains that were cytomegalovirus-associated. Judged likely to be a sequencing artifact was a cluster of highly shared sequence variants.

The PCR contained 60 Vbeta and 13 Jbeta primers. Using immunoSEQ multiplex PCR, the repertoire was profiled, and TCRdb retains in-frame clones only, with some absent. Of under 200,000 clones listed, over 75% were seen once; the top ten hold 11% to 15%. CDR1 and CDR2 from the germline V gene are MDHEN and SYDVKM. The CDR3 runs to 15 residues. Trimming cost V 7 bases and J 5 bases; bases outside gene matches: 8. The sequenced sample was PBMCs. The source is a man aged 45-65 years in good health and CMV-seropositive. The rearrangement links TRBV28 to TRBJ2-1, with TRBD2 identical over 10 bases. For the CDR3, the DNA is TGTGCCAGCAAAACGGGACTAGCGAGCCACAATGAGCAGTTCTTC. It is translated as CASKTGLASHNEQFF.